The 32 T cell receptor beta chains reported below all come from one sample, sequenced in a study of Tregs in tolerant kidney transplant recipients. TCRdb's table, derived via immunoSEQ multiplex PCR, lists solely in-frame clones and lacks some. The table shows roughly 120,000 clones, with almost 95% occurring only once. Input material: CD4+ T cells from blood. The receptors come from a human donor in good health.

The chain has TRBV5-1 and TRBJ2-3; no firm D call. V lost 1 base and J 7 bases, leaving 13 bases between the germline ends. Germline lookup yields CDR1 SGHRS and CDR2 YFSETQ. This CDR3 has 14 residues. The CDR3 sequence is CASSLMQVQYTQYF. CDR3 in DNA: TGCGCCAGCAGCTTGATGCAGGTTCAATATACGCAGTATTTT.

The chain employs TRBV18 and TRBJ2-3, with D perhaps matching TRBD1 (6 bases). With 3 bases removed from V and 6 bases from J, the gap between germline ends came to 13 bases. Germline-derived CDR1 and CDR2 are KGHSH and LQKENI. This CDR3 has 14 residues. In DNA, the CDR3 is TGTGCCAGCTCACCGACAGGAAAGGTCGATACGCAGTATTTT. This gives the protein CASSPTGKVDTQYF. Based on the CDR3 plus reference TRBV18 and TRBJ2-3, the full variable domain is NAGVMQNPRHLVRRRGQEARLRCSPMKGHSHVYWYRQLPEEGLKFMVYLQKENIIDESGMPKERFSAEFPKEGPSILRIQQVVRGDSAAYFCASSPTGKVDTQYFGPGTRLTVL.

This clone was counted a single time. The chain is built from TRBV2 and TRBJ1-2, with unresolved D. The CDR3 extends over 15 amino acids. Trimming pared 1 base from V and 4 bases from J, leaving 13 bases between. The germline CDR1 and CDR2 sequences are SNHLY and FYNNEI. The DNA of the CDR3 is TGTGCCAGCAGTGAAGTGGTCGTAGGCTTCTATGGCTACACCTTC. Its translation is CASSEVVVGFYGYTF.

The chain recombines TRBV5-1 with TRBJ1-6; tentatively, D is TRBD1 (5 bases). Germline V gene sequence: CDR1 SGHRS, CDR2 YFSETQ. CDR3 length: 14 residues. The V end lost 2 bases, the J end lost 9 bases, and 12 bases lay between the germline ends. CDR3 protein: CASSFEGWGSPLHF. The DNA of the CDR3 is TGCGCCAGCAGCTTCGAGGGGTGGGGTTCACCCCTCCACTTT.

This clone showed up just once. The chain couples TRBV10-2 to TRBJ2-7, with 10 bases identical to TRBD1. CDR1 is WSHSY and CDR2 is SAAADI in the germline V gene. The CDR3 runs to 14 residues. Trimming at V came to 8 bases and at J to 2 bases, leaving 6 bases not matched to a gene. CDR3 in amino acids: CASGDRGRPYEQYF. In nucleotides, the CDR3 is TGCGCCAGCGGAGACAGGGGGCGCCCCTACGAGCAGTACTTC.

The table lists this clone with a count of one. The chain is built from TRBV18 and TRBJ1-4; D may be TRBD1 (6 bases). V shed 3 bases and J shed 7 bases, with 12 bases lying between them. The CDR3 is 14 residues long. Germline CDR1 reads KGHSH; CDR2 reads LQKENI. CDR3 region: CASSPEGVSEKLFF. CDR3 bases: TGTGCCAGCTCACCGGAGGGGGTGAGTGAAAAACTGTTTTTT.

The chain combines TRBV5-5 with TRBJ2-7, with D hard to call. CDR3 length: 12 residues. Germline CDR1 is SGHKS and CDR2 is YYEKEE (reference sequence). V was shortened by 4 bases and J by 4 bases, with 9 bases between the two germline ends. CDR3: CASSAAGYEQYF. The CDR3 DNA reads as TGTGCCAGCAGCGCCGCCGGGTACGAGCAGTACTTC.

The rearrangement links TRBV6-5 to TRBJ1-5, with unresolved D. This CDR3 contains 10 residues. Germline V gene sequence: CDR1 MNHEY, CDR2 SVGAGI. The germline V and J ends were trimmed by 10 bases and 5 bases, with 6 bases remaining between them. The CDR3: CATTDQPQHF. The CDR3 DNA reads TGTGCCACCACCGATCAGCCCCAGCATTTT.

The V and J genes are TRBV18 and TRBJ2-3, with TRBD2 as a possible D gene (7 bases). The CDR3 runs 14 residues. The V gene lost 6 bases and the J gene lost 1 base, with 11 bases spanning the gap. Germline V gene lookup returns CDR1 KGHSH and CDR2 LQKENI. The CDR3 loop is CASSRGGRTDTQYF. CDR3 sequence (DNA): TGTGCCAGCTCTAGGGGGGGGCGCACAGATACGCAGTATTTT.

Points on this clone: An end of the junction differs from the germline gene, which may be a read error. In the same sample, other DNA sequences code for this CDR3. The rearrangement joins TRBV5-1 to TRBJ2-6; TRBD1 might be the D (5 bases). The CDR3 loop spans 15 amino acids. The germline gives CDR1 SGHRS, CDR2 YFSETQ. The CDR3 DNA reads as TGCGCCAGCAGCTTGGGAAACTCTGGGGCCAACGTCCTGACCTTC. Residues: CASSLGNSGANVLTF.

The chain is built from TRBV2 and TRBJ2-2, with 8 bases aligning to TRBD2. CDR1 and CDR2 from the germline V gene are SNHLY and FYNNEI. The CDR3 has 13 amino acids. J lost 5 bases, V lost 10 bases, and 6 bases had no gene match. In DNA form, the CDR3 reads TGTGCCACCCGGGGGGGTCTAACCGGGGAGCTGTTTTTT. It translates to CATRGGLTGELFF.

The rearrangement joins TRBV6-1 to TRBJ2-2; 7 bases are a match to TRBD2. The CDR3 runs to 19 residues. Germline CDR1 and CDR2: MNHNS and SASEGT. J gave up 4 bases and V 1 base, and 15 bases lay outside the gene matches. The CDR3 coding sequence is TGTGCCAGCAGTGAAGGAACCGGGAGGCGTGGGGGATTCACCGGGGAGCTGTTTTTT. Translating it yields CASSEGTGRRGGFTGELFF.

As DNA, the CDR3 is TGCGCCAGCAGACCCGGGACAGGCTCCTACGAGCAGTACTTC. Its protein product is CASRPGTGSYEQYF. This chain uses TRBV5-1 with TRBJ2-7, with TRBD1 matching over 8 bases. Trimming at V came to 5 bases and at J to 0 bases, leaving 4 bases not matched to a gene. The CDR3 covers 14 residues. Per germline, CDR1 SGHRS and CDR2 YFSETQ.

CDR3 protein: CASRPGRGRKDYGYTF. In DNA form, the CDR3 reads TGTGCCAGCAGACCCGGGAGGGGGCGCAAGGACTATGGCTACACCTTC. The chain recombines TRBV28 with TRBJ1-2; 7 positions agree with TRBD1. V lost 6 bases, J lost 3 bases, and 13 bases stayed unmatched. Per the germline V gene, CDR1 is MDHEN and CDR2 is SYDVKM. The CDR3 spans 16 residues.

This chain links TRBV5-1 with TRBJ1-1, with D hard to call. CDR3 length: 14 residues. The V gene's germline CDR1 is SGHRS and CDR2 YFSETQ. Trimming left V 0 bases short and J 1 base short, with 7 bases between. For the CDR3, the DNA is TGCGCCAGCAGCTTGGACAGCACGAACACTGAAGCTTTCTTT. This gives the protein CASSLDSTNTEAFF. The whole variable domain, remainder taken from reference TRBV5-1 and TRBJ1-1, is KAGVTQTPRYLIKTRGQQVTLSCSPISGHRSVSWYQQTPGQGLQFLFEYFSETQRNKGNFPGRFSGRQFSNSRSEMNVSTLELGDSALYLCASSLDSTNTEAFFGQGTRLTVV.

The chain couples TRBV5-1 to TRBJ2-4; weak D call: TRBD2 (6 bases). The CDR3 covers 14 residues. Trimming took off 4 bases at V and 8 bases at J, with 16 bases between the two ends. The germline gives CDR1 SGHRS, CDR2 YFSETQ. As DNA, the CDR3 is TGCGCCAGCAGCGTTCTGGGGACTCGAGACATTCAGTACTTC. Translated, it gives CASSVLGTRDIQYF.

This clone was found once. The V call is TRBV2, the J call TRBJ1-5; D may be TRBD1 (6 bases). The CDR3 loop spans 15 amino acids. V lost 1 base to trimming and J lost 5 bases, with 12 bases between them. Germline CDR1 SNHLY, CDR2 FYNNEI. The CDR3 DNA reads as TGTGCCAGCAGTGAAGATGAGGGGGGGGATCAGCCCCAGCATTTT. Translation gives CASSEDEGGDQPQHF.

The count of this clone is one. V and J are TRBV5-1 and TRBJ1-1, with TRBD1 as a possible D gene (6 bases). Trimming pared 4 bases from V and 1 base from J, leaving 8 bases between. Germline loops: CDR1 SGHRS, CDR2 YFSETQ. The CDR3 has 13 residues. CDR3 nucleotide sequence: TGCGCCAGCAGCGGAGGGGGGAACACTGAAGCTTTCTTT. It encodes CASSGGGNTEAFF.

The chain has TRBV18 and TRBJ1-6; D perhaps matches TRBD1 (6 bases). V lost 3 bases, J lost 6 bases, and 12 bases lay in between. This CDR3 comprises 15 residues. Looked up from germline, CDR1 is KGHSH and CDR2 is LQKENI. DNA of the CDR3: TGTGCCAGCTCACCCTCTGGACAGAGTAATTCACCCCTCCACTTT. The encoded protein is CASSPSGQSNSPLHF.

V and J are TRBV21-1 and TRBJ1-2; no DNA check was done on the table's D call, TRBD1. TRBV21-1 is a documented pseudogene. The CDR3 totals 17 residues. CDR3 sequence: CASSKKVDRGEHYGYTF. The CDR3 nucleotides are TGTGCCAGCAGCAAAAAAGTGGACAGGGGGGAGCACTATGGCTACACCTTC.

The CDR3 loop is CAWSEDSTDTQYF. CDR3 bases: TGTGCCTGGAGTGAGGACAGCACAGATACGCAGTATTTT. The chain uses TRBV30 and TRBJ2-3, with no clear D. The V gene's germline CDR1 is GTSNPN and CDR2 SVGIG (reference sequence). This CDR3 contains 13 residues. Trimming removed 1 base from V and 0 bases from J, with 5 bases in between. Based on the CDR3 plus reference TRBV30 and TRBJ2-3, the full variable domain is SQTIHQWPATLVQPVGSPLSLECTVEGTSNPNLYWYRQAAGRGLQLLFYSVGIGQISSEVPQNLSASRPQDRQFILSSKKLLLSDSGFYLCAWSEDSTDTQYFGPGTRLTVL.

The rearrangement links TRBV27 to TRBJ1-1; 7 bases fit TRBD1. Trimming took 6 bases from V and 1 from J; bases not matched to a gene: 11. Germline V gene data show CDR1 as MNHEY and CDR2 as SMNVEV (reference sequence). CDR3 size: 16 residues. The CDR3 loop is CASSLRGTDQNTEAFF. The CDR3 nucleotides read TGTGCCAGCAGCCTAAGGGGGACAGACCAGAACACTGAAGCTTTCTTT.

This chain connects TRBV4-1 to TRBJ2-1, with TRBD2 matching over 7 bases. V was pared by 0 bases and J by 0 bases, with 11 bases of the junction left unmatched. CDR3 size: 19 residues. Germline V gene sequence: CDR1 MGHRA, CDR2 YSYEKL. The chain's CDR3 is CASSQERVSLASSYNEQFF. The CDR3 DNA is TGCGCCAGCAGCCAAGAGAGGGTTTCACTAGCGAGCTCCTACAATGAGCAGTTCTTC.

The chain joins TRBV7-2 to TRBJ1-1; the D is unclear. Germline loops: CDR1 SGHTA, CDR2 FQGNSA. The CDR3 is 15 residues long. V was pared by 3 bases and J by 5 bases, with 16 bases between. The CDR3 coding sequence is TGTGCCAGCAGCTTGAGGGCCCCCCCGGGGACTGAAGCTTTCTTT. This codes for CASSLRAPPGTEAFF. Together with reference TRBV7-2 and TRBJ1-1, the CDR3 gives the full variable domain: GAGVSQSPSNKVTEKGKDVELRCDPISGHTALYWYRQSLGQGLEFLIYFQGNSAPDKSGLPSDRFSAERTGGSVSTLTIQRTQQEDSAVYLCASSLRAPPGTEAFFGQGTRLTVV.

The chain links TRBV27 to TRBJ1-2; TRBD1 matches 7 bases. The germline V gene has CDR1 MNHEY and CDR2 SMNVEV (reference sequence). The CDR3 is 14 residues long. With V trimmed by 5 bases and J by 5 bases, 8 bases remained unmatched. CDR3: CASSPGTEPYGYTF. CDR3 nucleotides: TGTGCCAGCAGTCCCGGGACAGAACCTTATGGCTACACCTTC.

J is TRBJ2-7 and V is TRBV2; 7 bases fit TRBD1. CDR3 size: 14 residues. The V and J ends lost 8 bases and 3 bases, in that order; junction bases with no gene match: 10. Germline V gene data show CDR1 as SNHLY and CDR2 as FYNNEI. The CDR3 region has the DNA TGTGCCAGCCTAGACGGGACAGAGAACTACGAGCAGTACTTC. This sequence encodes CASLDGTENYEQYF.

J is TRBJ2-7 and V is TRBV7-8; D call uncertain. Germline loops: CDR1 SGHVS, CDR2 FQNEAQ. The length of the CDR3 is 14 residues. Trimming removed 5 bases at V and 6 bases at J, with 17 bases between. CDR3 in amino acids: CASSIYETSSEQYF. CDR3 nucleotides: TGTGCCAGCAGCATTTACGAAACCTCCAGCGAGCAGTACTTC. Together with reference TRBV7-8 and TRBJ2-7, the CDR3 gives the full variable domain: GAGVSQSPRYKVAKRGQDVALRCDPISGHVSLFWYQQALGQGPEFLTYFQNEAQLDKSGLPSDRFFAERPEGSVSTLKIQRTQQEDSAVYLCASSIYETSSEQYFGPGTRLTVT.

This rearrangement joins TRBV11-3 to TRBJ2-1; the match to TRBD2 covers 11 bases. Losses at the gene ends were 2 bases for V and 1 base for J; bases not matched to a gene: 4. The CDR3 is made up of 17 amino acids. The germline CDR1 and CDR2 sequences are SGHNT and YENEEA. The CDR3 nucleotides are TGTGCCAGCAGCTTATCTCTAGCGGGAGGTTCCTACAATGAGCAGTTCTTC. As protein: CASSLSLAGGSYNEQFF. Combining the CDR3 with reference TRBV11-3 and TRBJ2-1 gives the whole variable domain EAGVVQSPRYKIIEKKQPVAFWCNPISGHNTLYWYLQNLGQGPELLIRYENEEAVDDSQLPKDRFSAERLKGVDSTLKIQPAELGDSAVYLCASSLSLAGGSYNEQFFGPGTRLTVL.

The chain joins TRBV2 to TRBJ2-1; D not certain. The V gene lost 8 bases and the J gene lost 6 bases, with 14 bases spanning the gap. Germline lookup yields CDR1 SNHLY and CDR2 FYNNEI. The CDR3 runs 13 residues. DNA of the CDR3: TGTGCCAGCGGGGTCTTTTGGGGCAATGAGCAGTTCTTC. Its protein is CASGVFWGNEQFF.

The J gene is TRBJ2-3, the V gene TRBV5-5; 10 nucleotides agree with TRBD1. With 0 bases clipped from V and 1 base from J, the junction kept 2 bases outside the gene matches. The CDR3 has 16 amino acids. CDR1 is SGHKS, CDR2 YYEKEE, per germline (reference sequence). CDR3 nucleotides: TGTGCCAGCAGCTTGGCAGGGACAGGGGGCACAGATACGCAGTATTTT. Residues: CASSLAGTGGTDTQYF.

The chain couples TRBV19 to TRBJ1-2, with a tentative D call TRBD1 (6 bases). The CDR3 is made up of 13 amino acids. The germline V and J ends were trimmed by 3 bases and 3 bases, with 8 bases remaining between them. Germline V lookup: CDR1 LNHDA, CDR2 SQIVND (reference sequence). The CDR3 region has the DNA TGTGCCAGTAGTATCCACAGGGACTATGGCTACACCTTC. It yields the protein CASSIHRDYGYTF.

This clone has just one count. The chain combines TRBV6-5 with TRBJ2-4; D unresolved. V lost 7 bases to trimming and J lost 3 bases, with 4 bases between them. The CDR3 spans 11 residues. Germline V gene data show CDR1 as MNHEY and CDR2 as SVGAGI. The CDR3 protein is CASNHKNIQYF. The CDR3 bases are TGTGCCAGCAACCACAAAAACATTCAGTACTTC.